These 19 T cell receptor beta chains were all obtained from the same sample, sequenced in a study of blood T cell repertoires in COVID-19. The data were produced by immunoSEQ multiplex PCR, yet TCRdb's version contains in-frame clones alone and is incomplete. This table holds 200,000 to 250,000 clones, 81% found once. Sequenced input: peripheral blood. All receptors come from a woman older than 75 with COVID-19, enrolled during active disease.

The gene calls are TRBV29-1 and TRBJ1-1; perhaps TRBD1 as D (5 bases). The germline V gene encodes CDR1 SQVTM and CDR2 ANQGSEA. The CDR3 has 13 amino acids. V lost 4 bases and J 2 bases, leaving 11 bases between the germline ends. The chain's CDR3 is CSVARQLNTEAFF. CDR3 in DNA: TGCAGCGTTGCGCGACAGCTTAACACTGAAGCTTTCTTT.

This clone was seen a handful of times. CDR3: CASRSGYNEQFF. CDR3 nucleotides: TGTGCCAGTAGAAGCGGTTACAATGAGCAGTTCTTC. V usage is TRBV19 and J usage is TRBJ2-1; weak D call: TRBD2 (5 bases). The CDR3 spans 12 residues. Germline V gives CDR1 LNHDA, CDR2 SQIVND (reference sequence). Deletions cut 6 bases from V and 4 bases from J, with 7 bases between.

This chain uses TRBV11-3 with TRBJ2-2; D is perhaps TRBD1 (6 bases). The CDR3 consists of 14 residues. The V gene lost 5 bases and the J gene lost 2 bases, with 9 bases spanning the gap. Germline values: CDR1 SGHNT, CDR2 YENEEA. The CDR3, as DNA: TGTGCCAGCAGCGCCGGGACAAACACCGGGGAGCTGTTTTTT. It codes for CASSAGTNTGELFF.

The rearrangement uses TRBV7-9 and TRBJ1-1; D remains ambiguous. CDR1 is SEHNR, CDR2 FQNEAQ, per germline (reference sequence). The CDR3 is 14 residues long. Deletions cut 5 bases from V and 7 bases from J, with 17 bases between. CDR3 amino acids: CASSTNLGRDEAFF. The CDR3, as DNA: TGTGCCAGCAGCACCAACCTAGGGCGGGATGAAGCTTTCTTT.

This chain connects TRBV30 to TRBJ2-1; D gene unclear. The germline V gene has CDR1 GTSNPN and CDR2 SVGIG (reference sequence). The V and J ends lost 4 bases and 6 bases respectively, with 16 bases between them. The CDR3 totals 14 residues. The CDR3 loop is CAWTPGPLANEQFF. DNA of the CDR3: TGTGCCTGGACCCCTGGGCCCCTGGCCAATGAGCAGTTCTTC.

V and J are TRBV5-4 and TRBJ1-3; maybe TRBD1 (5 bases). Per germline, CDR1 SGHNT and CDR2 YYREEE (reference sequence). The length of the CDR3 is 14 residues. The ends were cut back, 2 bases at V and 2 bases at J, with 8 bases in the middle. DNA of the CDR3: TGTGCCAGCAGCTTAAAGGGGACTGGAAACACCATATATTTT. Protein product: CASSLKGTGNTIYF.

This clone was recorded a few times. The chain is built from TRBV7-3 and TRBJ1-1; no firm D call. From germline, CDR1 is SGHTA and CDR2 FQGTGA. The CDR3 sequence is 14 residues long. Trimming shortened V by 9 bases and J by 1 base, and 15 bases separated the two germline ends. Here the CDR3 DNA reads TGTGCCAGTCGAACGGAGAAGCCGAACACTGAAGCTTTCTTT. Residues: CASRTEKPNTEAFF. Based on the CDR3 plus reference TRBV7-3 and TRBJ1-1, the full variable domain is GAGVSQTPSNKVTEKGKYVELRCDPISGHTALYWYRQSLGQGPEFLIYFQGTGAADDSGLPNDRFFAVRPEGSVSTLKIQRTERGDSAVYLCASRTEKPNTEAFFGQGTRLTVV.

This chain connects TRBV7-2 to TRBJ1-1; possible D gene TRBD1, 5 bases. Germline-derived CDR1 and CDR2 are SGHTA and FQGNSA. The length of the CDR3 is 14 residues. The V gene lost 8 bases and the J gene lost 4 bases, with 17 bases spanning the gap. The CDR3 reads CASGGRQRVTEAFF. CDR3 coding DNA: TGTGCCAGCGGCGGCCGACAGCGGGTCACTGAAGCTTTCTTT.

In this sample, this clone turned up a few times. CDR3 sequence reads: CASSIYHDRVNGYTF. In nucleotides, the CDR3 is TGTGCCAGTAGTATATATCACGACAGGGTTAATGGCTACACCTTC. J is TRBJ1-2 and V is TRBV19; 7 bases line up with TRBD1. Germline V gives CDR1 LNHDA, CDR2 SQIVND (reference sequence). V lost 2 bases to trimming and J lost 6 bases; unmatched junction nucleotides: 9. The CDR3 spans 15 residues.

This sequence joins TRBV12-3 or TRBV12-4 and TRBJ1-3, with D unclear. Trimming stripped 5 bases from V and 0 bases from J, with 5 bases between. The CDR3 is made up of 13 amino acids. CDR3 bases: TGTGCCAGCAGTCCCTCCTCTGGAAACACCATATATTTT. It yields the protein CASSPSSGNTIYF.

This clone was counted a few times. The chain has TRBV2 and TRBJ1-1; 11 bases match TRBD1. V trimming: 10 bases; J trimming: 8 bases; junction bases outside the gene matches: 15. Germline V gives CDR1 SNHLY, CDR2 FYNNEI. This CDR3 is 15 amino acids long. The DNA for the CDR3 is TGTGCCATCACAACCGGGACAGGGGGTTTGTTGGAAGCTTTCTTT. This translates into CAITTGTGGLLEAFF.

The chain has TRBV6-5 and TRBJ1-1; possible D gene TRBD1, 6 bases. CDR1 and CDR2 from the germline V gene are MNHEY and SVGAGI. The CDR3 runs to 14 residues. Trimming removed 7 bases at V and 0 bases at J, with 12 bases between. The CDR3 loop is CASNLDRLNTEAFF. The CDR3 coding sequence is TGTGCCAGCAACCTAGACAGGTTGAACACTGAAGCTTTCTTT.

The chain uses TRBV6-5 and TRBJ2-1; 8 nucleotides match TRBD2. Germline V gives CDR1 MNHEY, CDR2 SVGAGI. The CDR3 consists of 14 residues. The ends lost 7 bases at V and 7 bases at J; junction bases unmatched: 9. The CDR3 here is CASKNRGGGNEQFF. Written as DNA, the CDR3 is TGTGCCAGCAAAAATCGGGGGGGCGGAAATGAGCAGTTCTTC.

The rearrangement uses TRBV2 and TRBJ1-1, with D hard to call. CDR3 length: 13 residues. Germline CDR1 and CDR2: SNHLY and FYNNEI. V was clipped by 10 bases and J by 4 bases, with 16 bases between them. For the CDR3, the DNA is TGTGCCACCCAACTCGAAGAGAGCACTGAAGCTTTCTTT. Translated, it gives CATQLEESTEAFF.

This chain connects TRBV19 to TRBJ2-7; a possible D gene is TRBD1 (6 bases). Looked up from germline, CDR1 is LNHDA and CDR2 is SQIVND (reference sequence). V was shortened by 5 bases and J by 2 bases, with 13 bases between the two germline ends. The CDR3 is made up of 14 amino acids. The CDR3 DNA reads as TGTGCCAGTAGTCTAACAGGGAACGCCTACGAGCAGTACTTC. Residues: CASSLTGNAYEQYF. Filled out from reference TRBV19 and TRBJ2-7, the complete variable domain reads DGGITQSPKYLFRKEGQNVTLSCEQNLNHDAMYWYRQDPGQGLRLIYYSQIVNDFQKGDIAEGYSVSREKKESFPLTVTSAQKNPTAFYLCASSLTGNAYEQYFGPGTRLTVT.

The chain carries TRBV5-1 and TRBJ2-7, with TRBD1 matching over 8 bases. The germline CDR1 and CDR2 sequences are SGHRS and YFSETQ. Trimming cost V 3 bases and J 4 bases; bases outside gene matches: 9. This CDR3 contains 15 residues. The CDR3 DNA sequence: TGCGCCAGCAGCTCCCGGACAGGGCAACCTTACGAGCAGTACTTC. Translated: CASSSRTGQPYEQYF.

The genes are TRBV30 and TRBJ1-3; weak D call: TRBD1 (6 bases). V dropped 5 bases and J dropped 4 bases, with 12 bases sitting between them. The CDR3 length is 13 residues. The V gene's germline CDR1 is GTSNPN and CDR2 SVGIG (reference sequence). CDR3: CAWGGGLGNTIYF. CDR3 DNA sequence: TGTGCCTGGGGCGGGGGGCTAGGAAACACCATATATTTT.

This chain connects TRBV10-3 to TRBJ1-2; TRBD1 might be the D (6 bases). V was pared by 6 bases and J by 6 bases, with 20 bases between. The germline V gene has CDR1 ENHRY and CDR2 SYGVKD. The CDR3 is 15 amino acids. The CDR3 bases are TGTGCCATCAGCGGCAGGGGAACTATCTCGGATGGCTACACCTTC. Its protein product is CAISGRGTISDGYTF.

This chain connects TRBV30 to TRBJ1-2; 9 nucleotides line up with TRBD1. This CDR3 is 15 amino acids long. Looked up from germline, CDR1 is GTSNPN and CDR2 is SVGIG (reference sequence). V dropped 3 bases and J dropped 5; count of bases not matched to a gene: 10. CDR3 loop: CAWRGKDRGRYGYTF. The CDR3 DNA reads as TGTGCCTGGAGGGGAAAAGACAGGGGGAGGTATGGCTACACCTTC.